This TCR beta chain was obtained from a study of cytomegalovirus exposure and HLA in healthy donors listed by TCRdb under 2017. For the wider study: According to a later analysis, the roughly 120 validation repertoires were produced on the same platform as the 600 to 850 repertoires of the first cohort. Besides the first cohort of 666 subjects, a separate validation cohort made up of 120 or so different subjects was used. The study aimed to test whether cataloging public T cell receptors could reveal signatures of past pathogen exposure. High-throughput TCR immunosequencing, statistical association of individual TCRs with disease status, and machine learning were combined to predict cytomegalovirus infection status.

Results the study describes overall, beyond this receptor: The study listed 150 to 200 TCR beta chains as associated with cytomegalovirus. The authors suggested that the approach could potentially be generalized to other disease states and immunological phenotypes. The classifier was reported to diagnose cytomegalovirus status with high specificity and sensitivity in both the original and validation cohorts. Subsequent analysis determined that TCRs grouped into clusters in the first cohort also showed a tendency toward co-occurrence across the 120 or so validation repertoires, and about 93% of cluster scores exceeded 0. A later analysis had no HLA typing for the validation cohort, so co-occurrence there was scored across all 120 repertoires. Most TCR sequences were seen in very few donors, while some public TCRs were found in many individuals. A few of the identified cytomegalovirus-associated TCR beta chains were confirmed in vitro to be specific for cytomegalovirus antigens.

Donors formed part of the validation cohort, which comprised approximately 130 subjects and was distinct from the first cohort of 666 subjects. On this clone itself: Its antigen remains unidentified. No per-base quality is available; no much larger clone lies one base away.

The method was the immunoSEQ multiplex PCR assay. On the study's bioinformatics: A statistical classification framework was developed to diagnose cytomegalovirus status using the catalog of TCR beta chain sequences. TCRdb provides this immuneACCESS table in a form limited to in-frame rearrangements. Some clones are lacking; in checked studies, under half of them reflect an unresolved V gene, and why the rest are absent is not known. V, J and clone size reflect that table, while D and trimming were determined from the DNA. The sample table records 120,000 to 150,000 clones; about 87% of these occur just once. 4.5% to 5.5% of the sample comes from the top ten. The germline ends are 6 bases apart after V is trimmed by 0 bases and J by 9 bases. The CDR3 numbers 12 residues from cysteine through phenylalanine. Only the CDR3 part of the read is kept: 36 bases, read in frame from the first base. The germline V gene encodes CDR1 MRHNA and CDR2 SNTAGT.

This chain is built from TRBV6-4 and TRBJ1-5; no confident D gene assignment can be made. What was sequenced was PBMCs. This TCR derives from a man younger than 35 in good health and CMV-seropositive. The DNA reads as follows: TGTGCCAGCAGTGACTCTGGCGGGCCCCAGCATTTT. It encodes CASSDSGGPQHF.